This T cell receptor (beta chain) was sequenced during a study of cytomegalovirus exposure and HLA in healthy donors. The germline gives CDR1 MNHNY, CDR2 SVGAGI (reference sequence). The V and J ends lost 5 bases and 1 base respectively, with 8 bases between them. The length of the CDR3 is 13 residues. Study findings and constraints: Cytomegalovirus association was assigned to about 150 TCR beta chains. Donors belonging to an Asian-associated ancestry cluster reportedly showed fewer N-insertions in productive TCRs than the approximately 670-donor mean, according to what a later analysis found.

In regard to this clone: Its target is unknown.

The PCR was carried out with 60 Vbeta primers and 13 Jbeta primers. The method was immunoSEQ multiplex PCR; TCRdb's version includes in-frame clones alone and lacks a portion of them. The sample lists some 94,000 clones, about two thirds seen once, with roughly 2.7% in the top ten. Specimen: PBMCs. The clonotype comes from a man in his forties or fifties in good health and CMV-seronegative. This rearrangement joins TRBV6-6 to TRBJ1-1; D gene uncertain. For the CDR3, the DNA is TGTGCCAGCAGTGCACGGGAGAACACTGAAGCTTTCTTT. It yields the protein CASSARENTEAFF.